This TCR beta chain was observed in a study of CD4+ T cells in melanoma. Broader study findings: A reported correlation linked neoantigen-specific CD4+ T cells to CD8+, macrophage and B cell function. Neoantigen-specific CD4+ T cells in melanoma reportedly had diverse differentiation states.

Assay: immunoSEQ multiplex PCR; the TCRdb copy retains only in-frame clones and omits some. The sample gives about 55,000 clones, over 60% of which show up once; approximately 5% is in the top ten. Turning to this clone: Its specificity is not known. The same CDR3 also results from other DNA sequences found in this sample.

The V end was cut by 0 bases, the J end by 0 bases, with 7 bases between. There are 14 residues in the CDR3. Germline values: CDR1 GTSNPN, CDR2 SVGIG (reference sequence). The sample comprised tumor tissue. This receptor was taken from a human donor with melanoma. The rearrangement joins TRBV30 to TRBJ2-3; D uncertain. As DNA, the CDR3 is TGTGCCTGGAGTGTTGGAACTAGCACAGATACGCAGTATTTT. Encoded protein: CAWSVGTSTDTQYF. Full variable domain (rest looked up from reference TRBV30 and TRBJ2-3): SQTIHQWPATLVQPVGSPLSLECTVEGTSNPNLYWYRQAAGRGLQLLFYSVGIGQISSEVPQNLSASRPQDRQFILSSKKLLLSDSGFYLCAWSVGTSTDTQYFGPGTRLTVL.